These 4 T cell receptor beta chains originate from one sample sequenced in a study of shared clonotypes between healthy human individuals. Naive CD8 populations comprised CD45RO-negative cells positively selected for CCR7, excluding terminally differentiated effector memory CD45RA+ cells. TCRdb's copy holds only in-frame clones and misses some; the assay was immunoSEQ multiplex PCR. In the table there are around 1.9 million clones, 85% to 95% of which are singletons. The sample taken for sequencing was naive CD8+ T cells from PBMCs. The source of these receptors is a man aged 18 to 29 in good health. Some clones in this sample may be carry-over from other donors' samples.

The chain joins TRBV29-1 to TRBJ2-5; the D gene could be TRBD1 or TRBD2 (5 bases each). CDR3 size: 14 residues. Germline CDR1 is SQVTM and CDR2 is ANQGSEA. Trimming took 4 bases from V and 0 from J, leaving 12 bases between them. The CDR3 protein is CSVGGVADQETQYF. CDR3 DNA: TGCAGCGTTGGAGGGGTGGCGGACCAAGAGACCCAGTACTTC.

The chain couples TRBV28 to TRBJ1-2; D is undetermined. Germline lookup yields CDR1 MDHEN and CDR2 SYDVKM. The CDR3 runs to 15 residues. V shed 5 bases and J shed 4 bases, with 17 bases lying between them. The CDR3 region is CASSVATSDTYGYTF. The CDR3, as DNA: TGTGCCAGCAGTGTCGCAACATCCGACACCTATGGCTACACCTTC.

The chain employs TRBV7-9 and TRBJ2-3, with TRBD1 matching 8 bases. The CDR3 contains 16 residues. CDR1 SEHNR and CDR2 FQNEAQ come from the germline V gene (reference sequence). V lost 3 bases to trimming and J lost 1 base; unmatched junction nucleotides: 6. CDR3 residues: CASSLPGGQGTDTQYF. DNA for the CDR3: TGTGCCAGCAGCTTGCCCGGGGGACAGGGCACAGATACGCAGTATTTT.

The rearrangement uses TRBV28 and TRBJ1-5; D ambiguous. The germline CDR1 and CDR2 sequences are MDHEN and SYDVKM. V was cut by 7 bases and J by 9 bases, with 16 bases left in between. The CDR3 length is 13 residues. The CDR3 DNA sequence: TGTGCCAGCACACAAGCACCCTCCGGGCCCCAGCATTTT. This codes for CASTQAPSGPQHF.